This record looks at one T cell receptor beta chain sequence and its context. A total of 1 to 8 samples per patient were collected pretreatment and on-treatment. Trimming stripped 8 bases from V and 4 bases from J, with 20 bases between. CDR1 is SGHAT and CDR2 is FQNNGV in the germline V gene. The CDR3 contains 15 residues. The sample originates from a study of PD-L1 blockade in urothelial cancer. Generated by immunoSEQ multiplex PCR, the TCRdb table keeps only in-frame clones and is missing some. The table has tens of thousands of clones, 88% seen once; the top ten hold roughly 3.6%. This receptor was obtained from a man aged 45 to 65 with urothelial cancer. The sample here was PBMCs, taken around atezolizumab (anti-PD-L1) treatment. The chain carries TRBV11-2 and TRBJ2-5; D is possibly TRBD2 (7 bases). This CDR3 is CASASGTFALETQYF. The CDR3, as DNA: TGTGCCAGCGCCAGCGGGACATTCGCTTTAGAGACCCAGTACTTC.